The 8 T cell receptor beta chains reported below all come from one sample, sequenced in a study of blood T cell repertoires in COVID-19. Produced via immunoSEQ multiplex PCR; TCRdb's table is partial and in-frame only. There are roughly 70,000 clones in the sample; more than 60% occur only once, and over 20% lies in the top ten. The source material was peripheral blood. These receptors all come from a man in his sixties with acute or convalescent COVID-19.

The gene calls are TRBV11-2 and TRBJ2-7; the D gene is possibly TRBD1 (5 bases). Germline loops: CDR1 SGHAT, CDR2 FQNNGV. Trimming removed 1 base from V and 5 bases from J, with 18 bases in between. CDR3 length: 16 amino acids. The CDR3 nucleotides read TGTGCCAGCAGCTTAGGGGGTCGCAGGGAAGGAGACGAGCAGTACGTC. Translated, it gives CASSLGGRREGDEQYV.

The gene calls are TRBV7-9 and TRBJ2-7; 7 bases map to TRBD1. This CDR3 has 13 amino acids. V shed 5 bases, J shed 4 bases, and the junction held 5 bases outside the gene matches. Germline CDR1 and CDR2: SEHNR and FQNEAQ (reference sequence). Here the CDR3 reads CASSGTVLYEQYF. CDR3 nucleotides: TGTGCCAGCAGCGGGACAGTTTTATACGAGCAGTACTTC.

This chain uses TRBV7-8 with TRBJ2-5; TRBD2 might be the D (7 bases). V was trimmed by 5 bases and J by 5 bases, leaving 15 bases between them. The CDR3 contains 14 residues. Germline V gives CDR1 SGHVS, CDR2 FQNEAQ. The CDR3 DNA follows: TGTGCCAGCAGCCAAGGGGGGGCTGTGGAGACCCAGTACTTC. Protein sequence: CASSQGGAVETQYF.

V usage is TRBV2 and J usage is TRBJ2-2; D is perhaps TRBD2 (6 bases). V dropped 3 bases and J dropped 1 base, with 9 bases sitting between them. From germline, CDR1 is SNHLY and CDR2 FYNNEI. The CDR3 is 15 residues long. CDR3 in DNA: TGTGCCAGCAGTGAGGGGGGTTGGAACACCGGGGAGCTGTTTTTT. This encodes CASSEGGWNTGELFF.

This CDR3 reads CATSPPFRETQYF. The DNA for the CDR3 is TGTGCCACCAGTCCTCCCTTTCGAGAGACCCAGTACTTC. V is TRBV24-1 and J is TRBJ2-5, with D unclear. CDR1 is KGHDR, CDR2 SFDVKD, per germline. This CDR3 is 13 amino acids long. The V end was cut by 6 bases, the J end by 4 bases, with 11 bases between.

V is TRBV7-3 and J is TRBJ2-5; D perhaps matches TRBD2 (6 bases). The V end was cut by 5 bases, the J end by 5 bases, with 18 bases between. The CDR3 runs to 15 residues. CDR1 and CDR2 from the germline V gene are SGHTA and FQGTGA. CDR3 amino acids: CASSPGDSGDETQYF. The CDR3 DNA reads as TGTGCCAGCAGCCCGGGGGATTCGGGGGACGAGACCCAGTACTTC.

The chain combines TRBV4-1 with TRBJ2-5; the match to TRBD1 covers 9 bases. The germline CDR1 and CDR2 sequences are MGHRA and YSYEKL. The CDR3 totals 16 residues. J was trimmed by 5 bases and V by 0 bases; bases with no gene match: 7. The CDR3 DNA is TGCGCCAGCAGCCAAGATCCCCCCGACAGGGGGGAGACCCAGTACTTC. The encoded protein is CASSQDPPDRGETQYF.

This sequence joins TRBV27 and TRBJ1-1; TRBD1 might be the D (6 bases). V lost 6 bases and J 3 bases, leaving 20 bases between the germline ends. The CDR3 spans 16 residues. Germline V gives CDR1 MNHEY, CDR2 SMNVEV (reference sequence). CDR3 nucleotides: TGTGCCAGCAGCGGTTCAGGGGCAGGCCAAGACACTGAAGCTTTCTTT. As protein: CASSGSGAGQDTEAFF.